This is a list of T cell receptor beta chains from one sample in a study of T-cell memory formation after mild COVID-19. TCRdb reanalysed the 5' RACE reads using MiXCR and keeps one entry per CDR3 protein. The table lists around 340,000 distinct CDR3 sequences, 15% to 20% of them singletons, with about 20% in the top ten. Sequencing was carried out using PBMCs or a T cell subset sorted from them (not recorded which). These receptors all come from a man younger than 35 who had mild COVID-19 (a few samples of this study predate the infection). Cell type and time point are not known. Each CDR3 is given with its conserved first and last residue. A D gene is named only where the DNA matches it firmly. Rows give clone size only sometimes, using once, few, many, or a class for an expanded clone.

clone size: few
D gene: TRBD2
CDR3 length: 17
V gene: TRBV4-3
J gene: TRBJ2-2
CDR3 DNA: TGCGCCAGCAGCCACCGACTAGCGGGGAGTGACACCGGGGAGCTGTTTTTT
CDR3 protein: CASSHRLAGSDTGELFF

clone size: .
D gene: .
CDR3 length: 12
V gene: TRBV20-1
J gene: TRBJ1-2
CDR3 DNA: TGCAGTGCCCCTGATGATGGGCATGGCTACACCTTC
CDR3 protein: CSAPDDGHGYTF

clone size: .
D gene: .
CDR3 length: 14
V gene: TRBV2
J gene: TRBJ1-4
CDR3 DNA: TGTGCCAGCAAACGGGACGTACATAATGAAAAACTGTTTTTT
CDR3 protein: CASKRDVHNEKLFF

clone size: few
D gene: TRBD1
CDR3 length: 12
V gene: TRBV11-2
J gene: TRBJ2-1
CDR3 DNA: TGTGCCAGCAGCCTACGGACAGGGGAGCAGTTCTTC
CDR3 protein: CASSLRTGEQFF

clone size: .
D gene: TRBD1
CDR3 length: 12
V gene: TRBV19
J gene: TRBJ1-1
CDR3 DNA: TGTGCCAGTAAGCAGGGGGCCTCTGAAGCTTTCTTT
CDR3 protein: CASKQGASEAFF

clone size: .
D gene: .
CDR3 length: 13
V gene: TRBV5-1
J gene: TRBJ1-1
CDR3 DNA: TGCGCCAGCAGCTTGGTCTCTGGGACTGAAGCTTTCTTT
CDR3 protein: CASSLVSGTEAFF

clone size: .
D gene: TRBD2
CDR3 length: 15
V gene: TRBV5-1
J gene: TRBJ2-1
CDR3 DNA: TGCGCCAGCAGCTTGGGATTAGCGGGGGCGGGTGAGCAGTTCTTC
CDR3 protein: CASSLGLAGAGEQFF

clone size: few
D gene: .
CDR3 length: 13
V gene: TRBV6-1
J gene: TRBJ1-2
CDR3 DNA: TGTGCCAGCAGTGAAGCTCGCTGGGCTGGCTACACCTTC
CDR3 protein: CASSEARWAGYTF

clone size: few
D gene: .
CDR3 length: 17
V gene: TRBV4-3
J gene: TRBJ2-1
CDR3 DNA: TGCGCCAGCAGCTACCTCGACAGGCCGAGCTCCTACAATGAGCAGTTCTTC
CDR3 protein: CASSYLDRPSSYNEQFF

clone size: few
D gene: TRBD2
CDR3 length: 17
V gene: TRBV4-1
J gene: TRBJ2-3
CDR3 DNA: TGCGCCAGCAGCCTACCGGACTTAGCGGGGGCACCAGATACGCAGTATTTT
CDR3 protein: CASSLPDLAGAPDTQYF

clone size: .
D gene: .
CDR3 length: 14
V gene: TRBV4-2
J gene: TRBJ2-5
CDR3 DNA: TGTGCCAGCAGCCAAAGGACTACGGACGGGACCCAGTACTTC
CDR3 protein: CASSQRTTDGTQYF

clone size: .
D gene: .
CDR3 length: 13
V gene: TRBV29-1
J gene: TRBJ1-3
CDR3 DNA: TGCAGCGTTGAAGGTCCAGGTGGAAACACCATATATTTT
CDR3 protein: CSVEGPGGNTIYF

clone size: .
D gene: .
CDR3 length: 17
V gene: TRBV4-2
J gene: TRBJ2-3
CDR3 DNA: TGTGCCAGCAGCCAAGAAACTATGCAGGGGCCCGCAGATACGCAGTATTTT
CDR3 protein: CASSQETMQGPADTQYF

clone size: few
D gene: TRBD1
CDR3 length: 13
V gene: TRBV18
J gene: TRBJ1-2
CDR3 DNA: TGTGCCAGCTCACGGGAGACAGGGGATGGCTACACCTTC
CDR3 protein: CASSRETGDGYTF

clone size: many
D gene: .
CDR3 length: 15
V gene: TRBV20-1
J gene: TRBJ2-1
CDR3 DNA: TGCAGTGCTAGAGTGTCGGGACGTGGGGACCGTGAGCAGTTCTTC
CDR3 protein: CSARVSGRGDREQFF

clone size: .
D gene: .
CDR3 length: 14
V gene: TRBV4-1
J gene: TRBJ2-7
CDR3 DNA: TGCGCCAGCAGCCAAGGCGGATTGTCCTACGAGCAGTACTTC
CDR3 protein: CASSQGGLSYEQYF

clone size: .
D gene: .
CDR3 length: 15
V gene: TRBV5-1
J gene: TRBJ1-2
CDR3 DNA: TGCGCCAGCAGCTTGGCGCGGACAGACCTCTATGGCTACACCTTC
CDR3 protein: CASSLARTDLYGYTF

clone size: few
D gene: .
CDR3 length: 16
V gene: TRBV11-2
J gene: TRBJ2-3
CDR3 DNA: TGTGCCAGCAGCTTAGATTCGTCGGGAGTCACAGATACGCAGTATTTT
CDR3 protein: CASSLDSSGVTDTQYF

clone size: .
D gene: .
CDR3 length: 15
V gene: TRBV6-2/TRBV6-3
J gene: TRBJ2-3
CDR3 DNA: TGTGCCAGCAGTTATGGACCGGGTAGCACAGATACGCAGTATTTT
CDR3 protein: CASSYGPGSTDTQYF

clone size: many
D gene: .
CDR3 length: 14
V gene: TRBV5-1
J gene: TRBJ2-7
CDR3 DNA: TGCGCCAGCAGCTTGGTGGATGTCCCCTACGAGCAGTACTTC
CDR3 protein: CASSLVDVPYEQYF

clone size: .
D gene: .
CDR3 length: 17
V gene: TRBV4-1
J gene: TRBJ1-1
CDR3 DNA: TGCGCCAGCAGCCAAGAACCCTCACGACTGTTTGGCACTGAAGCTTTCTTT
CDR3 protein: CASSQEPSRLFGTEAFF

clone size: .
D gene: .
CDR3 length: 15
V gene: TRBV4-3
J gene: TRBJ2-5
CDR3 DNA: TGCGCCAGCAGCCAAAACACAGGCTGGAGGGAGACCCAGTACTTC
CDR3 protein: CASSQNTGWRETQYF

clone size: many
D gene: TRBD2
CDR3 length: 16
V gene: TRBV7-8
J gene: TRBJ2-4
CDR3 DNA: TGTGCCAGCAGCTTATGGTATAGCGGGCCCGAAAACATTCAGTACTTC
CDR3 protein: CASSLWYSGPENIQYF

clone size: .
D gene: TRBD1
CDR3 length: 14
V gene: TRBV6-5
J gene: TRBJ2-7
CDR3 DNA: TGTGCCAGCAGCCGGACAGGGAACTCCTACGAGCAGTACTTC
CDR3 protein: CASSRTGNSYEQYF

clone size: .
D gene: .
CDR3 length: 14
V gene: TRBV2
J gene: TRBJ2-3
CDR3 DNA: TGTGCCAGCAGTATGGCCAGCGAGGCAGATACGCAGTATTTT
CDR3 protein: CASSMASEADTQYF

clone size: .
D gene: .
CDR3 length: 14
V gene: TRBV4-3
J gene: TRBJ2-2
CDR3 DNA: TGCGCCAGCAGCCAACCCGACAGATCTGGGGAGCTGTTTTTT
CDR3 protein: CASSQPDRSGELFF

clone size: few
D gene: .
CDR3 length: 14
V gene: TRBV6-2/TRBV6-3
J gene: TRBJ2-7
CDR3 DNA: TGTGCCAGCAGCTTCCAACAGGTGTCGGACGAGCAGTACTTC
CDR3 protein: CASSFQQVSDEQYF

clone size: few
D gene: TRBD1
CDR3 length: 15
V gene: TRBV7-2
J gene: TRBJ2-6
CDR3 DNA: TGTGCCAGCAGCCCGACAGGGGACGGGGCCAACGTCCTGACTTTC
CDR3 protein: CASSPTGDGANVLTF

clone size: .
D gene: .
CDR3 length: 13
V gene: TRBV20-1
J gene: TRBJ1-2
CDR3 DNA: TGCAGTGCCGTCAGACAGGCTAACTATGGCTACACCTTC
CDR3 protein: CSAVRQANYGYTF

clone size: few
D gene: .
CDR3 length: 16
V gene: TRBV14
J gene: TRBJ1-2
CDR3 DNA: TGTGCCAGCAGCCAGAGTCTGCTCTCGGACCCGAATGGCTACACCTTC
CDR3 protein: CASSQSLLSDPNGYTF

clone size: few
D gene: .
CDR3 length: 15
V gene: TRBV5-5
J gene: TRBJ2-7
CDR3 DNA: TGTGCCAGCAGCTTCGAGGGCCCTGGGTCCTACGAGCAGTACTTC
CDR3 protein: CASSFEGPGSYEQYF

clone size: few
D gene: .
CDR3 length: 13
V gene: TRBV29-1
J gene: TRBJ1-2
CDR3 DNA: TGCAGCGCCGGACACGTGGGGAACTATGGCTACACCTTC
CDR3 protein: CSAGHVGNYGYTF

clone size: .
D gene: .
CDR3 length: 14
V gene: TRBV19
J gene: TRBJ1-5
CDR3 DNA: TGTGCCAGTAGTATTCTAGGTAGCAATCAGCCCCAGCATTTT
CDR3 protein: CASSILGSNQPQHF

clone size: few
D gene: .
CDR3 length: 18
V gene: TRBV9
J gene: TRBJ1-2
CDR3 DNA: TGTGCCAGCAGCGTAGAAGCATTAATTTGGACGGATAACTATGGCTACACCTTC
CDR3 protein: CASSVEALIWTDNYGYTF

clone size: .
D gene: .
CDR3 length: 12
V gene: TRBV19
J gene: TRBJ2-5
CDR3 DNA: TGTGCCAGTACCAATTCCCGGGAGACCCAGTACTTC
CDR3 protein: CASTNSRETQYF

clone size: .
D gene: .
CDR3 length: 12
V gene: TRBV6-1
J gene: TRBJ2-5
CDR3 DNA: TGTGCCAGCATCGGGGTGGAAGAGACCCAGTACTTC
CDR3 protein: CASIGVEETQYF

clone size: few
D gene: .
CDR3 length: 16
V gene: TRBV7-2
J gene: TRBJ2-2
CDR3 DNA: TGTGCCAGCAGCTTAGTTAGGACCCGAGACACCGGGGAGCTGTTTTTT
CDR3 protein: CASSLVRTRDTGELFF

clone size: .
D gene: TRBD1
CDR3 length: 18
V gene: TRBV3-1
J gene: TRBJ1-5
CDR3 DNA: TGTGCCAGCAGCCACCTCGGGACAGGCGACTTTAGATATCAGCCCCAGCATTTT
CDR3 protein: CASSHLGTGDFRYQPQHF

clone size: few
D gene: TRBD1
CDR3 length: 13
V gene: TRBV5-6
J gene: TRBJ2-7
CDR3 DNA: TGTGCCAGCAGCTCCGGGACAGATTACGAGCAGTACTTC
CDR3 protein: CASSSGTDYEQYF

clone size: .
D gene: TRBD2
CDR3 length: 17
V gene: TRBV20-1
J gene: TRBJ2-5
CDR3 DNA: TGCAGTGCTAGAGATTTGGTAGCGGGGGGGTACCAAGAGACCCAGTACTTC
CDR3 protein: CSARDLVAGGYQETQYF

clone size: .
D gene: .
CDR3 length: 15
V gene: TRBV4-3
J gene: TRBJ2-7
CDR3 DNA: TGCGCCAGCAGCCAAGGGGCACTACCCCCTTACGAGCAGTACTTC
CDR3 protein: CASSQGALPPYEQYF

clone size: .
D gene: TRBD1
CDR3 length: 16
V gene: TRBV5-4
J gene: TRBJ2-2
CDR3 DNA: TGTGCCAGCAGCCCCCGGGACAGGGGGGGCACCGGGGAGCTGTTTTTT
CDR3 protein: CASSPRDRGGTGELFF

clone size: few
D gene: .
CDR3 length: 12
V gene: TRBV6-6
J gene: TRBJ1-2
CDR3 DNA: TGTGCCAGCAGCCCAGCAGGGGCTGGCTACACCTTC
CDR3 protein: CASSPAGAGYTF

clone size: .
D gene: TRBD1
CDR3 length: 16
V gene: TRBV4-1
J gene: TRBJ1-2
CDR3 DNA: TGCGCCAGCAGCCGGACAATGGGACAGGGGGCGGATGGCTACACCTTC
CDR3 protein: CASSRTMGQGADGYTF

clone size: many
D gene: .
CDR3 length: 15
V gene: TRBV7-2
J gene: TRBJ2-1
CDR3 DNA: TGTGCCAGCAGCTTCTACAGGGGAGGTGGGCATGAGCAGTTCTTC
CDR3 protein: CASSFYRGGGHEQFF

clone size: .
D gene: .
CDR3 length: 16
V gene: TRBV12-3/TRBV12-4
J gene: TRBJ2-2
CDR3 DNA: TGTGCCAGCAGTTTAATAGGGAGGCTTGACACCGGGGAGCTGTTTTTT
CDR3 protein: CASSLIGRLDTGELFF

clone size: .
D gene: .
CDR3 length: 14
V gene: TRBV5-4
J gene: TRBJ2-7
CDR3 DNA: TGTGCCAGCAGCTCCACCGCGGCCTCCTACGAGCAGTACTTC
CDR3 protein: CASSSTAASYEQYF